This T cell receptor beta chain was captured in a study of early T cells in non-severe SARS-CoV-2 infection. For the study at large: Sequencing was performed on bulk RNA from unsorted whole blood, leaving chains unpaired.

Study-level points and caveats: CD4 and private specificities were missed by VDJdb matching, which favored anti-spike CD8 responses.

Unique molecular identifier tags were affixed to discrete cDNA molecules. A single record per CDR3 protein comes from TCRdb applying MiXCR to the 5' RACE reads. The sample consists of about 59,000 distinct CDR3 sequences, roughly 10% of them appearing once. Germline-derived CDR1 and CDR2 are PRHDT and FYEKMQ (reference sequence). With V trimmed by 4 bases and J by 0 bases, 8 bases remained unmatched. This CDR3 comprises 17 residues. In regard to this clonotype: The antigen remains unidentified.

Sequencing was done on a sample of whole blood. The V call is TRBV13, the J call TRBJ2-1; 8 bases fit TRBD2. This receptor was obtained from an adult who was a healthcare worker with PCR-confirmed SARS-CoV-2 infection or an uninfected control (not recorded which). Here the CDR3 reads CASSSPAGGSSYNEQFF. The CDR3 DNA sequence: TGTGCCAGCAGCTCACCCGCGGGGGGTAGCTCCTACAATGAGCAGTTCTTC.